This entry concerns a single T cell receptor beta chain. This sample was included in a study of blood T cell repertoires in COVID-19. As originally analysed: Scientists estimated how many nucleated cells there were by amplifying reference gene primers. Assay used: immunoSEQ multiplex PCR; TCRdb lists only in-frame clones, some missing. V and J calls and clone size follow that table, whereas D and trimming were derived from the DNA. In the table there are more than 110,000 clones, approximately 90% of which are singletons. The junction had 1 base not matched to a gene; V was cut back by 4 bases and J by 4 bases. In germline, CDR1 is LNHNV, CDR2 YYDKDF (reference sequence). The CDR3 is 13 residues long.

This sequence joins TRBV15 and TRBJ2-1, with 7 bases matching TRBD1. This clonotype originated in a man aged 60-69 years with active or convalescent COVID-19. Sequences were obtained from peripheral blood. The DNA of the CDR3 is TGTGCCACCAGCACGGGACAGTACAATGAGCAGTTCTTC. Its translation: CATSTGQYNEQFF.